This T cell receptor (beta chain) was sequenced during a study of blood T cells in healthy people across ages. Study-wide findings and caveats: Compared with aged donors, long-lived donors showed fewer expanded clones, suggesting selection.

From germline, CDR1 is MNHNY and CDR2 SVGAGI (reference sequence). The CDR3 covers 12 residues. V was shortened by 4 bases and J by 11 bases, with 14 bases between the two germline ends. A sample-barcoded 5' primer and a J-beta primer mix were used in a second PCR of roughly 6 to 11 cycles. Using its own MiXCR run on the 5' RACE reads, TCRdb lists one record per CDR3 protein. The repertoire holds about 730,000 distinct CDR3 sequences, with roughly two fifths as singletons. Comments on this clonotype: As yet, its antigen is unknown. A much larger clone lies a single base off, so this may be a read error.

The chain employs TRBV6-6 and TRBJ2-5; a possible D gene is TRBD1 (6 bases). This TCR derives from an older woman in good health. The sample comprised blood. The CDR3 DNA follows: TGTGCCAGCAGTTTCAGGGGCGATGAGCAGTACTTC. Protein sequence: CASSFRGDEQYF.